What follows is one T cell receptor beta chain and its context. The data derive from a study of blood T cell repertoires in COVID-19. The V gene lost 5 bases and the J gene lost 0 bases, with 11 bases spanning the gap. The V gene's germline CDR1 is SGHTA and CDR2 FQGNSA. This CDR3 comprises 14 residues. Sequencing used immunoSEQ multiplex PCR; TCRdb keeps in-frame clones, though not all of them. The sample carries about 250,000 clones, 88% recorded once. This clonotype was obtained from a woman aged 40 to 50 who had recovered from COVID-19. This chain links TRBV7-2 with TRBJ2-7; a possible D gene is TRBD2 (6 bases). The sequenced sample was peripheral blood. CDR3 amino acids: CASSPAGSSYEQYF. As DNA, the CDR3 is TGTGCCAGCAGCCCAGCGGGTAGCTCCTACGAGCAGTACTTC.